The 14 T cell receptor beta chains given below trace back to one sample, sequenced in a study of molecular identifiers for immune sequencing clone quantification. TCRdb analysed the PCR reads with MiXCR anew, one entry per CDR3 protein. The table includes under 600,000 distinct CDR3 sequences, roughly 24% detected once. The sample taken for sequencing was naive CD8+ T cells from blood, with Jurkat cell RNA spiked in. Sample subset: FACS-sorted CD8+CD4-CCR7+CD45RA+ naive T cells. Source of these receptors: a human donor in good health. Some libraries in this study had Jurkat cell RNA spiked in.

This clonotype was found many times. V gene TRBV7-9 combines with J gene TRBJ2-7; 9 nucleotides line up with TRBD1. Germline assignment: CDR1 SEHNR and CDR2 FQNEAQ (reference sequence). V dropped 8 bases and J dropped 4; count of bases not matched to a gene: 12. The CDR3 has 15 residues. CDR3 sequence reads: CASGTGQGVEYEQYF. The CDR3 DNA follows: TGTGCCAGCGGGACGGGACAGGGAGTAGAGTACGAGCAGTACTTC.

The CDR3 DNA reads TGTGCCAGCAGCTGGACAGGGGGCTTGAATGAGCAGTTCTTC. Translated: CASSWTGGLNEQFF. The chain uses TRBV7-9 and TRBJ2-1; 11 nucleotides match TRBD1. J gave up 7 bases and V 4 bases, and 3 bases lay outside the gene matches. Per germline, CDR1 SEHNR and CDR2 FQNEAQ (reference sequence). This CDR3 spans 14 amino acids. Complete variable domain (other parts from reference TRBV7-9 and TRBJ2-1): DTGVSQNPRHKITKRGQNVTFRCDPISEHNRLYWYRQTLGQGPEFLTYFQNEAQLEKSRLLSDRFSAERPKGSFSTLEIQRTEQGDSAMYLCASSWTGGLNEQFFGPGTRLTVL.

This clonotype was seen only a few times. This may be a read error, as it is one base from a much larger clone. The gene calls are TRBV28 and TRBJ1-5; the match to TRBD1 covers 7 bases. Germline V gene sequence: CDR1 MDHEN, CDR2 SYDVKM. The ends lost 3 bases at V and 5 bases at J; junction bases unmatched: 7. The CDR3 sequence is 15 residues long. The CDR3, as DNA: TGTGCCAGCAGTTTTTCGGGGGACAGCGATCAGCCCCAGCATTTT. Encoded protein: CASSFSGDSDQPQHF.

V usage is TRBV5-5 and J usage is TRBJ1-5; perhaps TRBD1 as D (5 bases). V lost 4 bases and J 9 bases, leaving 26 bases between the germline ends. Germline lookup yields CDR1 SGHKS and CDR2 YYEKEE (reference sequence). The CDR3 loop spans 17 amino acids. In nucleotides, the CDR3 is TGTGCCAGCAGCGATTGGTTAGGTGGGGCGGGTAGGTGGCCCCAGCATTTT. Amino acid sequence: CASSDWLGGAGRWPQHF.

This clonotype has a count of ten or more. The J gene is TRBJ2-3, the V gene TRBV5-1; 10 bases agree with TRBD2. From germline, CDR1 is SGHRS and CDR2 YFSETQ. The CDR3 has 17 amino acids. With V trimmed by 0 bases and J by 0 bases, 4 bases remained unmatched. The CDR3 DNA reads TGCGCCAGCAGCTTGGGACTAGCGGGCGCTAGCACAGATACGCAGTATTTT. This sequence encodes CASSLGLAGASTDTQYF.

This clonotype was counted a single time. Because it lacks the conserved phenylalanine or tryptophan at the end, this CDR3 is likely a read error. The chain couples TRBV27 to TRBJ2-3; 13 bases map to TRBD2. CDR1 and CDR2 from the germline V gene are MNHEY and SMNVEV (reference sequence). The V and J ends lost 2 bases and 2 bases, in that order; junction bases with no gene match: 13. This CDR3 contains 20 residues. For the CDR3, the DNA is TGTGCCAGCAGTTTAGTACTAGCGGGAGGGCCTCGAATTTACACAGATACGCAGTATTCT. Its protein product is CASSLVLAGGPRIYTDTQYS.

The chain is built from TRBV10-3 and TRBJ2-3; tentative D call: TRBD1 (6 bases). Germline CDR1 and CDR2: ENHRY and SYGVKD. The V end was cut by 2 bases, the J end by 3 bases, with 12 bases between. This CDR3 comprises 15 residues. The CDR3: CAISEPSGETDTQYF. CDR3 nucleotides: TGTGCCATCAGTGAGCCCTCAGGGGAAACAGATACGCAGTATTTT.

Concerning this clonotype itself: A much larger clone differs by one base, so this may be a read error. The conserved final phenylalanine or tryptophan is absent from the CDR3, which likely points to a read error. The chain carries TRBV2 and TRBJ2-2, with D possibly being TRBD1 (5 bases). The germline V gene encodes CDR1 SNHLY and CDR2 FYNNEI. Trimming cost V 2 bases and J 2 bases, with 6 bases left between them. The CDR3 is 14 amino acids. Written as DNA, the CDR3 is TGTGCCAGCAGTGAAACAGGAAACACCGGGGAGCTGTTTTTA. This sequence encodes CASSETGNTGELFL.

This chain links TRBV7-9 with TRBJ2-1, with TRBD1 identical over 8 bases. Trimming removed 8 bases from V and 7 bases from J; junction bases left unmatched: 10. This CDR3 is 14 amino acids long. CDR1 is SEHNR, CDR2 FQNEAQ, per germline (reference sequence). CDR3 region: CASQPQGATNEQFF. CDR3 sequence (DNA): TGTGCCAGCCAGCCGCAGGGGGCGACGAATGAGCAGTTCTTC.

J is TRBJ2-5 and V is TRBV11-1, with D perhaps matching TRBD1 (7 bases). Germline CDR1 is SGHAT and CDR2 is FQDESV (reference sequence). The V gene lost 5 bases and the J gene lost 4 bases, with 20 bases spanning the gap. The CDR3 contains 16 residues. The CDR3 sequence: CASSPGGTADRETQYF. In DNA form, the CDR3 reads TGTGCCAGCAGCCCAGGAGGGACAGCGGATAGAGAGACCCAGTACTTC.

This chain connects TRBV7-2 to TRBJ2-5; D remains ambiguous. Trimming pared 5 bases from V and 3 bases from J, leaving 19 bases between. Per germline, CDR1 SGHTA and CDR2 FQGNSA. CDR3 length: 16 amino acids. CDR3 amino acids: CASSPRPGLWEETQYF. In nucleotides, the CDR3 is TGTGCCAGCAGCCCCCGTCCGGGCTTATGGGAAGAGACCCAGTACTTC.

There are a few counts of this clonotype. V is TRBV10-3 and J is TRBJ2-5; D is ambiguous. CDR3 length equals 15 residues. Trimming shortened V by 0 bases and J by 1 base, and 9 bases separated the two germline ends. Germline CDR1 ENHRY, CDR2 SYGVKD. CDR3 loop: CAISESVWGQETQYF. CDR3 in DNA: TGTGCCATCAGTGAGTCGGTGTGGGGCCAAGAGACCCAGTACTTC.

This clonotype showed up just a few times. The V gene is TRBV19, the J gene TRBJ2-1; D call uncertain. Germline loops: CDR1 LNHDA, CDR2 SQIVND (reference sequence). The CDR3 runs to 13 residues. The germline V and J ends were trimmed by 6 bases and 2 bases, with 8 bases remaining between them. CDR3 amino acids: CASSPIAYNEQFF. CDR3 nucleotides: TGTGCCAGTAGCCCCATAGCCTACAATGAGCAGTTCTTC.

This clonotype was detected a few times. The chain uses TRBV27 and TRBJ2-3; D not resolved. Germline values: CDR1 MNHEY, CDR2 SMNVEV (reference sequence). V lost 7 bases, J lost 2 bases, and 13 bases lay in between. This CDR3 spans 14 amino acids. CDR3 region: CASTFSSTTDTQYF. The CDR3 nucleotides read TGTGCCAGCACTTTCTCCTCTACCACAGATACGCAGTATTTT.